Below, 17 T cell receptor beta chains from the same sample are listed, as sequenced in a study of T-cell memory formation after mild COVID-19. MiXCR was run by TCRdb on the 5' RACE reads, yielding one entry per CDR3 protein. The sample comprises over 450,000 distinct CDR3 sequences, about 20% of which are singletons, and approximately 12% rests with the top ten. The sequenced sample was PBMCs or a T cell subset sorted from them (not recorded which). The receptors stem from an adult woman who had mild COVID-19 (a few samples of this study predate the infection). Cell type and time point are not known.

This chain joins TRBV20-1 and TRBJ2-2, with D possibly matching TRBD2 (5 bases). The CDR3 spans 14 residues. Trimming shortened V by 6 bases and J by 6 bases, and 17 bases separated the two germline ends. Per germline, CDR1 DFQATT and CDR2 SNEGSKA (reference sequence). CDR3 in DNA: TGCAGTGCCCGGGCGGGTGAAAGGGCCGGGGAGCTGTTTTTT. Translated: CSARAGERAGELFF.

This clonotype was found a few times. The CDR3, as DNA: TGTGCCAGCAGTTACTCGAGTAGGAGAGAGACCCAGTACTTC. This gives the protein CASSYSSRRETQYF. The rearrangement uses TRBV6-2 or TRBV6-3 and TRBJ2-5; D ambiguous. V gave up 0 bases and J gave up 4 bases, with 9 bases separating them. Germline assignment: CDR1 MNHEY and CDR2 SVGEGT. The CDR3 runs 14 residues.

The table lists this clonotype with a few counts. The chain has TRBV21-1 and TRBJ2-1. TRBV21-1 is a listed pseudogene. This CDR3 has 13 residues. The CDR3 loop is CAPEGFVGIKEFF. In nucleotides, the CDR3 is TGTGCCCCAGAAGGATTTGTGGGGATAAAGGAGTTCTTC.

The chain has TRBV6-2 or TRBV6-3 and TRBJ2-2; 9 bases are a match to TRBD2. The V and J ends lost 2 bases and 7 bases, in that order; junction bases with no gene match: 8. The CDR3 loop spans 16 amino acids. Per the germline V gene, CDR1 is MNHEY and CDR2 is SVGEGT. The CDR3 region has the DNA TGTGCCAGCAGTTACCTGGGACTAGCCGAGGGCGGGGAGCTGTTTTTT. Translation gives CASSYLGLAEGGELFF.

This clonotype was detected a few times. The chain carries TRBV6-5 and TRBJ2-7; TRBD1 might be the D (6 bases). Germline-derived CDR1 and CDR2 are MNHEY and SVGAGI. The CDR3 is made up of 14 amino acids. The V end was cut by 0 bases, the J end by 5 bases, with 11 bases between. This CDR3 is CASSYSPGHHEQYF. The DNA of the CDR3 is TGTGCCAGCAGTTACTCACCGGGACACCACGAGCAGTACTTC.

J is TRBJ1-1 and V is TRBV4-1; D call uncertain. This CDR3 spans 15 amino acids. The V and J ends lost 1 base and 7 bases respectively, with 16 bases between them. Germline CDR1 is MGHRA and CDR2 is YSYEKL. The CDR3 is CASSQAPQPGREAFF. The CDR3 region has the DNA TGCGCCAGCAGCCAAGCACCCCAACCTGGACGTGAAGCTTTCTTT.

The rearrangement links TRBV7-9 to TRBJ2-7, with unresolved D. Deletions cut 5 bases from V and 7 bases from J, with 9 bases between. Germline V gene sequence: CDR1 SEHNR, CDR2 FQNEAQ (reference sequence). CDR3 length: 11 amino acids. The CDR3 loop is CASSQIWEQYF. The CDR3 region has the DNA TGTGCCAGCAGCCAGATCTGGGAGCAGTACTTC.

To note about this clonotype: A much more abundant neighbour one base away suggests this may be a read error. This rearrangement joins TRBV6-5 to TRBJ2-7, with D hard to call. The CDR3 is 11 residues long. Germline V gene sequence: CDR1 MNHEY, CDR2 SVGAGI. The DNA for the CDR3 is TGTGCCAGCAGTTACTCCCACGAGCAGTACTTC. Translated: CASSYSHEQYF.

The chain employs TRBV6-1 and TRBJ2-7; D is ambiguous. The CDR3 extends over 16 amino acids. V was shortened by 6 bases and J by 2 bases, with 20 bases between the two germline ends. CDR1 MNHNS and CDR2 SASEGT come from the germline V gene. CDR3 DNA: TGTGCCAGCAGGGAGACCGATTCGATTACCCCCTACGAGCAGTACTTC. Translated, it gives CASRETDSITPYEQYF.

The CDR3 here is CASSLAVFGTVLNTEAFF. As DNA, the CDR3 is TGCGCCAGCAGCTTGGCCGTTTTCGGGACAGTTTTGAACACTGAAGCTTTCTTT. The chain recombines TRBV5-1 with TRBJ1-1; 7 nucleotides line up with TRBD1. The V gene end was trimmed by 0 bases and the J gene end by 0 bases; junction bases not matched to a gene: 11. This CDR3 region has 18 residues. Germline V gives CDR1 SGHRS, CDR2 YFSETQ.

There are a few counts of this clonotype. This chain links TRBV3-1 with TRBJ2-5; maybe TRBD1 (6 bases). V gave up 6 bases and J gave up 3 bases, with 14 bases separating them. The CDR3 runs 14 residues. In germline, CDR1 is LGHDT, CDR2 YNNKEL (reference sequence). The CDR3 nucleotides are TGTGCCAGCAGTAAGACAGGAAGCAAAGAGACCCAGTACTTC. Amino acids: CASSKTGSKETQYF.

This clonotype was observed a handful of times. V usage is TRBV24-1 and J usage is TRBJ2-1; possibly TRBD2 for D (6 bases). Germline V gene sequence: CDR1 KGHDR, CDR2 SFDVKD. The V end lost 3 bases, the J end lost 4 bases, and 12 bases lay between the germline ends. This CDR3 contains 15 residues. The CDR3 here is CATSDVGGRYNEQFF. The DNA of the CDR3 is TGTGCCACCAGTGATGTGGGAGGAAGGTACAATGAGCAGTTCTTC.

This clonotype was observed a handful of times. A junction end diverges from the germline sequence, so it may reflect a read error. J is TRBJ2-5 and V is TRBV12-3 or TRBV12-4; perhaps TRBD2 as D (6 bases). The CDR3 totals 14 residues. The CDR3: CASSLAAYQETQYF. The DNA of the CDR3 is TGTGCCAGCAGCTTAGCGGCGTACCAAGAGACCCAGTACTTC.

V and J are TRBV29-1 and TRBJ2-1; perhaps D is TRBD1 or TRBD2 (5 bases each). V gave up 7 bases and J gave up 4 bases, with 11 bases separating them. This CDR3 region has 12 residues. Germline values: CDR1 SQVTM, CDR2 ANQGSEA. CDR3 amino acids: CSAGDPYNEQFF. The CDR3 region has the DNA TGCAGCGCCGGGGACCCATACAATGAGCAGTTCTTC.

The V and J genes are TRBV19 and TRBJ2-2; D perhaps matches TRBD1 (6 bases). CDR1 and CDR2 from the germline V gene are LNHDA and SQIVND (reference sequence). The CDR3 spans 16 residues. Trimming left V 8 bases short and J 1 base short, with 17 bases between. The CDR3 coding sequence is TGTGCCAGTGCCGGGCGGAGGACAGTGAACACCGGGGAGCTGTTTTTT. Translation gives CASAGRRTVNTGELFF.

This clonotype was counted only a few times. This chain joins TRBV30 and TRBJ2-7; weak D call: TRBD1 (5 bases). The CDR3 runs 15 residues. V dropped 3 bases and J dropped 4 bases, with 19 bases sitting between them. Germline loops: CDR1 GTSNPN, CDR2 SVGIG (reference sequence). The CDR3 region is CAWSSTIRTSYEQYF. CDR3 DNA sequence: TGTGCCTGGAGCTCAACCATACGGACATCATACGAGCAGTACTTC.

In its sample, this clonotype was seen a few times. The chain combines TRBV14 with TRBJ1-1; D might be TRBD1 (6 bases). V was pared by 4 bases and J by 4 bases, with 22 bases between. The CDR3 runs 17 residues. Germline V lookup: CDR1 SGHDN, CDR2 FVKESK. As DNA, the CDR3 is TGTGCCAGCAGCCCGAGACCGGGACAAGGGAGGTTCACTGAAGCTTTCTTT. It yields the protein CASSPRPGQGRFTEAFF.